The entry below gives a single T cell receptor (beta chain) sequence along with its context. No antigen is known for it. No base quality values were provided; no much bigger clone lies one nucleotide off. This sample is drawn from a study of OX40 agonist ivuxolimab in advanced cancers. Study-wide context: The costimulatory receptor OX40 (CD134) was targeted by ivuxolimab, a fully human IgG2 agonistic monoclonal antibody. Of the approximately 53 patients in dose escalation, 19 had hepatocellular carcinoma, some 15 had melanoma, 9 had renal cell carcinoma and 9 had head and neck cancer. Prior anti-PD-1, anti-PD-L1 or anti-CTLA-4 therapy was permitted, and checkpoint inhibitors had been received by roughly two fifths of dose-escalation patients. Peripheral TCRbeta sequencing aimed to test whether ivuxolimab altered TCR sequence diversity and caused clonal T-cell expansion. The paper covers the monotherapy dose-escalation part of the phase I ivuxolimab trial, which included N ≈ 54 patients. The dose-escalation cohort was roughly 87% male with a mean age of approximately 59 years, ranging from 23 to 79. Partial responses occurred in three dose-escalation patients, of whom one had hepatocellular carcinoma and two had cutaneous melanoma. Intravenous ivuxolimab was administered to patients every 2 weeks at six dose levels: 0.01, 0.1, 0.3, 1.5, 3 and 10 mg/kg. Paper-wide results and their limitations: Which antigens the clonally expanded peripheral T cells were specific for was not determined. At doses of 0.1 to 3.0 mg/kg, clonal expansion of both CD4+ and CD8+ T cells in blood was seen between baseline and week 6. Low levels of normalized T-cell clonal expansion were also seen in some patients who did not respond. On average, CD8+ T cells showed more expanded clones than CD4+ T cells after ivuxolimab. In the 0.1-3.0 mg/kg groups, partial responders were among the patients with the lowest normalized peripheral clonal expansion, particularly in CD8+ T cells.

For sequencing of the TCRbeta CDR3 region, genomic DNA was extracted from the sorted cells. TCRbeta CDR3 regions were sequenced using the immunoSEQ Assay. Sourced from immuneACCESS, this table was stored by TCRdb with only in-frame sequences that have V and J called. A share of the clones is absent; for the studies checked, an unresolved V gene accounts for under half, and the remainder has no known explanation. This sample holds around 65,000 clones; 75% to 95% were observed only once. The ten largest clones add up to about 13% of the sample. Patients with a history of autoimmune disease or receiving systemic immunosuppression were excluded from the trial. In every dose cohort, peripheral blood was drawn for TCR sequencing at baseline, cycle 4 day 1, and cycle 7 day 1. Samples were obtained from an open-label, multicenter, first-in-human phase I dose-escalation trial of ivuxolimab. The trial enrolled adults with locally advanced or metastatic head and neck squamous cell, hepatocellular, melanoma or renal cell carcinoma. CD4+ and CD8+ T cells were sorted separately from peripheral blood before TCR sequencing.

From a lookup of the germline V gene, CDR1 and CDR2 are KGHSH and LQKENI. Spanning cysteine to phenylalanine, the CDR3 consists of 15 amino acids. CDR3 DNA is the only sequence kept; it has 45 bases, read in frame from the first base. Clipping removes 2 bases from V and 2 bases from J, with 4 as the unmatched junction base count. The sequences come from CD4+ or CD8+ T cells sorted from blood, collected in a trial of the OX40 agonist ivuxolimab. The origin of this receptor is an adult with an advanced solid tumor such as melanoma, head and neck, liver or kidney cancer. Rearrangement joined TRBV18 to TRBJ2-3; 7 nucleotides in the junction match TRBD1. For the CDR3, the sequence is CASSPSRGTTDTQYF. The DNA sequence reads TGTGCCAGCTCACCATCCAGGGGGACCACAGATACGCAGTATTTT.